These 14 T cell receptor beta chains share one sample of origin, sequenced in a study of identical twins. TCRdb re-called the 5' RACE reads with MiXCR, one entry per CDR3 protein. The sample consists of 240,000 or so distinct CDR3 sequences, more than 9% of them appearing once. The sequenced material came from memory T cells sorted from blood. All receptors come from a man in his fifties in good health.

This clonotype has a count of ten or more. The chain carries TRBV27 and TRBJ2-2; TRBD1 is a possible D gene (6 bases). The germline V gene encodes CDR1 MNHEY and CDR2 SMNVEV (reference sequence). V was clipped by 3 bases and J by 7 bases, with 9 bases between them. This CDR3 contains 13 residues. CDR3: CASSLQGYGELFF. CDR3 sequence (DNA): TGTGCCAGCAGTTTGCAGGGGTACGGGGAGCTGTTTTTT.

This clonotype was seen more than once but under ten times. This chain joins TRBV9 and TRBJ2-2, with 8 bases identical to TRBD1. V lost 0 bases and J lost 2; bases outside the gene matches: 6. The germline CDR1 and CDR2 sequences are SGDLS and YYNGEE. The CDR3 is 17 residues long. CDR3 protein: CASSVAPDRVNTGELFF. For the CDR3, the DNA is TGTGCCAGCAGCGTAGCTCCGGACAGGGTAAACACCGGGGAGCTGTTTTTT. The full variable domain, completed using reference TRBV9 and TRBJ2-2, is DSGVTQTPKHLITATGQRVTLRCSPRSGDLSVYWYQQSLDQGLQFLIQYYNGEERAKGNILERFSAQQFPDLHSELNLSSLELGDSALYFCASSVAPDRVNTGELFFGEGSRLTVL.

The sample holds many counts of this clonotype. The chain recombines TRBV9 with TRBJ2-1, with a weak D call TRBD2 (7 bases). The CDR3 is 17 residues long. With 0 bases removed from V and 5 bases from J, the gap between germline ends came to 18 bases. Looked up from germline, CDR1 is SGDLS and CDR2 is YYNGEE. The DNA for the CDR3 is TGTGCCAGCAGCGTAGGTGGGGGAAGGGGGGGACACAATGAGCAGTTCTTC. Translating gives CASSVGGGRGGHNEQFF.

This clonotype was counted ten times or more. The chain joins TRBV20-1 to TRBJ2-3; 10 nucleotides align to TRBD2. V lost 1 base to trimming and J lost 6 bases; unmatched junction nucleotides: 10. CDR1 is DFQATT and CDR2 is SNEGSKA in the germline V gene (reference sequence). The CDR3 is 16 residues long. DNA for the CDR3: TGCAGTGCTAGAGGGACTAGCGGCCAACTACGGGATACGCAGTATTTT. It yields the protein CSARGTSGQLRDTQYF.

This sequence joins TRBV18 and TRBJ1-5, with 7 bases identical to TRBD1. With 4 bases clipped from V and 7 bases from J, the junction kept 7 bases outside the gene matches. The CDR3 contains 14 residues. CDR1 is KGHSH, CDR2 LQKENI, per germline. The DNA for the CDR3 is TGTGCCAGCTCACGAAGGACAGGCCCCCAGCCCCAGCATTTT. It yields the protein CASSRRTGPQPQHF.

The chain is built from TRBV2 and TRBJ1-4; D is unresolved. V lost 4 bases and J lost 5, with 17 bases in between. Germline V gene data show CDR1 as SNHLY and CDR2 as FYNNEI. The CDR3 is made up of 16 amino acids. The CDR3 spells CASSANLGGSNEKLFF. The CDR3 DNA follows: TGTGCCAGCAGTGCAAACCTAGGAGGGTCAAATGAAAAACTGTTTTTT. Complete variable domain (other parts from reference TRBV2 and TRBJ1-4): EPEVTQTPSHQVTQMGQEVILRCVPISNHLYFYWYRQILGQKVEFLVSFYNNEISEKSEIFDDQFSVERPDGSNFTLKIRSTKLEDSAMYFCASSANLGGSNEKLFFGSGTQLSVL.

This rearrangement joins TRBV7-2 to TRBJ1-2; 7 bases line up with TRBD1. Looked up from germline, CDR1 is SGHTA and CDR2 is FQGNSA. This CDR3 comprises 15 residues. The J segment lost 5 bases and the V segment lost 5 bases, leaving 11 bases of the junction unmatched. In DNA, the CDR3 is TGTGCCAGCAGCCGTGACAGGGTCTTTTTGTATGGCTACACCTTC. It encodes CASSRDRVFLYGYTF.

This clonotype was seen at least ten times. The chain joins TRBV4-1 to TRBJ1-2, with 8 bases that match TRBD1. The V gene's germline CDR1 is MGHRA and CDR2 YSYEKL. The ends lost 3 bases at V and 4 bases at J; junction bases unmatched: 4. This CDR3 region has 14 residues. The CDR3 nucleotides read TGCGCCAGCAGCCACCACGACAGGGGCTATGGCTACACCTTC. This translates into CASSHHDRGYGYTF.

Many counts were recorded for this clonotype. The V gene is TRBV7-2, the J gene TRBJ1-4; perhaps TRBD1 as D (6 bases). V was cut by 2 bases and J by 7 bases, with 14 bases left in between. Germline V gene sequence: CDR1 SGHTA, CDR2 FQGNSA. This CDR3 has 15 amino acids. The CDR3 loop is CASSLLRGFREKLFF. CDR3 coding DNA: TGTGCCAGCAGCTTACTAAGGGGGTTTCGTGAAAAACTGTTTTTT.

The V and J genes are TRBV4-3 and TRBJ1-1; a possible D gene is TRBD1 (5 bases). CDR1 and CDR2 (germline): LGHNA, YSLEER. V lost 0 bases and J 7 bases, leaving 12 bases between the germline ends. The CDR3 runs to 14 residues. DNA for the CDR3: TGCGCCAGCAGCCAAGACTGGGGGACCGGTGAAGCTTTCTTT. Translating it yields CASSQDWGTGEAFF.

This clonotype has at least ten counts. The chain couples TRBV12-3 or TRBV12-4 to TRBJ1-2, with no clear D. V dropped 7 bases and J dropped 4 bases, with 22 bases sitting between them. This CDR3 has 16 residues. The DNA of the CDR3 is TGTGCCAGCAATCCTCCAGACCGAGATAACGGCTATGGCTACACCTTC. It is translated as CASNPPDRDNGYGYTF.

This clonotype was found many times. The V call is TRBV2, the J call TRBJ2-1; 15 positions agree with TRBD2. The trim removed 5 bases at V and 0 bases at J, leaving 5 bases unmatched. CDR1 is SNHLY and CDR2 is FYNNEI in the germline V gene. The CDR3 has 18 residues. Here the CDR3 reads CASSRTSGGESSYNEQFF. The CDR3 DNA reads TGTGCCAGCAGTAGGACTAGCGGGGGGGAGAGCTCCTACAATGAGCAGTTCTTC.

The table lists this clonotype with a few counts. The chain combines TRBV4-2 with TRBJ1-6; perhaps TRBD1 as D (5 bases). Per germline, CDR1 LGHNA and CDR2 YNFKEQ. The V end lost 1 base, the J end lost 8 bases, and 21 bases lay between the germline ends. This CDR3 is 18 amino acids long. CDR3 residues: CASSQVIRGSRTDSPLHF. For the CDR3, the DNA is TGTGCCAGCAGCCAAGTGATTAGGGGATCCCGCACTGATTCACCCCTCCACTTT.

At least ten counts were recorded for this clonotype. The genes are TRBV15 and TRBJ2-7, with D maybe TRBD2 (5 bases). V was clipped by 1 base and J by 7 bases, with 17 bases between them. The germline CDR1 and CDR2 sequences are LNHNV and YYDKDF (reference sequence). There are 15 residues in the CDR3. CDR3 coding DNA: TGTGCCACCAGCAGAGCCATGGCAGCTACGGGGGAGCAGTACTTC. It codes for CATSRAMAATGEQYF.